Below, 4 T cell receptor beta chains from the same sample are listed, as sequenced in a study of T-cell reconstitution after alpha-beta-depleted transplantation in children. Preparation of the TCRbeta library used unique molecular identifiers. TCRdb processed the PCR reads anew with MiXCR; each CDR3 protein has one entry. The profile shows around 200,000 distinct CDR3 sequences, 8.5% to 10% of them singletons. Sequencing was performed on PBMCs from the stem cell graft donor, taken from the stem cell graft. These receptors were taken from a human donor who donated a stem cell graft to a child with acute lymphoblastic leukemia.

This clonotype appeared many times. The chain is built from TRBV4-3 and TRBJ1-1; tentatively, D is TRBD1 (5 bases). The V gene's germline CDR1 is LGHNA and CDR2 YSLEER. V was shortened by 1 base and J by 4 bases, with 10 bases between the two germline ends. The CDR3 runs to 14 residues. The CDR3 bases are TGCGCCAGCAGCCAAGGGCCGGGGGGCACTGAAGCTTTCTTT. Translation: CASSQGPGGTEAFF.

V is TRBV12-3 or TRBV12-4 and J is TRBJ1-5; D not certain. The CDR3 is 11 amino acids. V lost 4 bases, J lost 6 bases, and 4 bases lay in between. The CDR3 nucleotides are TGTGCCAGCAGTTCAGGTCAGCCCCAGCATTTT. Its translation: CASSSGQPQHF.

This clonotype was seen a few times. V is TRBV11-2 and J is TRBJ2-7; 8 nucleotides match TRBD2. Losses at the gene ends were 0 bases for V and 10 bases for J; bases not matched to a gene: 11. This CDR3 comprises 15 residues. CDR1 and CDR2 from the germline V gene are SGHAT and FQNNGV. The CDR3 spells CASSLDRYRGGLQYF. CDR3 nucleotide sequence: TGTGCCAGCAGCTTAGATCGTTATCGGGGGGGCCTTCAGTACTTC.

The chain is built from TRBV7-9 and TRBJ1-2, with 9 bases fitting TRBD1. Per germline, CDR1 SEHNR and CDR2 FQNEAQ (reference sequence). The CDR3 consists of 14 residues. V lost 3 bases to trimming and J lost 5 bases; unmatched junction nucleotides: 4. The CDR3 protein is CASSFPGQGYGYTF. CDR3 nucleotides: TGTGCCAGCAGCTTCCCGGGACAGGGTTATGGCTACACCTTC.